The entry below gives a single TCR beta chain sequence along with its context. Antigen specificity is unknown. Using immunoSEQ multiplex PCR, the repertoire was profiled, and TCRdb retains in-frame clones only, with some absent. The sample comprises 25,000 to 30,000 clones, around nine tenths of which are singletons, and less than 0.9% rests with the top ten. Trimming removed 3 bases from V and 6 bases from J, with 15 bases in between. The CDR3 consists of 15 residues. The germline V gene has CDR1 SNHLY and CDR2 FYNNEI. These data are taken from a study of lymphopenia after photon versus proton radiotherapy. Notes on the study in general: Post-nadir TCR diversity decline inversely tracked overall survival among those who died.

Here the sequenced sample was peripheral blood, taken from a patient treated with photon-based radiotherapy. The TCR originated in a woman between 45 and 65 years old with cholangiocarcinoma. The V call is TRBV2, the J call TRBJ1-5; D ambiguous. Written as DNA, the CDR3 is TGTGCCAGCAGTGATGTCCCAGGTGTGGGTCAGCCCCAGCATTTT. The encoded protein is CASSDVPGVGQPQHF.